This passage covers 10 T cell receptor beta chains from one sample sequenced in a study of T-cell memory formation after mild COVID-19. TCRdb recomputed calls from the 5' RACE reads with MiXCR, one row per CDR3 protein. The sample contains 400,000 to 500,000 distinct CDR3 sequences, 20% of which appear only once. The sample comprised PBMCs or a T cell subset sorted from them (not recorded which). The receptors were sampled from an adult woman who had mild COVID-19 (a few samples of this study predate the infection). Cell type and time point are not known.

This clonotype was seen more than once but under ten times. The chain is built from TRBV6-5 and TRBJ2-1, with TRBD1 identical over 8 bases. V lost 2 bases, J lost 6 bases, and 6 bases stayed unmatched. Germline CDR1 and CDR2: MNHEY and SVGAGI. This CDR3 spans 15 amino acids. The CDR3 sequence: CASSYDRGWSNEQFF. The CDR3 DNA follows: TGTGCCAGCAGTTACGACAGGGGCTGGAGCAATGAGCAGTTCTTC.

This clonotype was seen more than once but under ten times. The chain employs TRBV7-6 and TRBJ2-5; D perhaps matches TRBD2 (6 bases). The CDR3 sequence is 14 residues long. Germline values: CDR1 SGHVS, CDR2 FNYEAQ. Trimming removed 5 bases from V and 0 bases from J, with 10 bases in between. The CDR3 DNA sequence: TGTGCCAGCAGCGGGGACTTGTACCAAGAGACCCAGTACTTC. This gives the protein CASSGDLYQETQYF. Looking up the rest from reference TRBV7-6 and TRBJ2-5 gives the full variable domain: GAGVSQSPRYKVTKRGQDVALRCDPISGHVSLYWYRQALGQGPEFLTYFNYEAQQDKSGLPNDRFSAERPEGSISTLTIQRTEQRDSAMYRCASSGDLYQETQYFGPGTRLLVL.

This clonotype came up many times. The V gene is TRBV7-9, the J gene TRBJ1-3, with no clear D. There are 14 residues in the CDR3. V was clipped by 3 bases and J by 4 bases, with 10 bases between them. The germline gives CDR1 SEHNR, CDR2 FQNEAQ (reference sequence). The CDR3 loop reads CASSFDLRGNTIYF. The CDR3 bases are TGTGCCAGCAGCTTCGACCTACGCGGAAACACCATATATTTT. The full variable domain, its missing parts supplied by reference TRBV7-9 and TRBJ1-3, is DTGVSQNPRHKITKRGQNVTFRCDPISEHNRLYWYRQTLGQGPEFLTYFQNEAQLEKSRLLSDRFSAERPKGSFSTLEIQRTEQGDSAMYLCASSFDLRGNTIYFGEGSWLTVV.

The chain links TRBV20-1 to TRBJ2-1; TRBD2 is a possible D gene (5 bases). Germline V gene lookup returns CDR1 DFQATT and CDR2 SNEGSKA (reference sequence). The CDR3 is made up of 15 amino acids. Deletions cut 5 bases from V and 3 bases from J, with 17 bases between. CDR3 loop: CSAPLGLDLYNEQFF. CDR3 coding DNA: TGCAGTGCTCCCCTAGGACTTGATCTCTACAATGAGCAGTTCTTC.

This clonotype occurred a few times. The V and J genes are TRBV5-1 and TRBJ2-3; D gene ambiguous. The CDR3 totals 13 residues. The germline gives CDR1 SGHRS, CDR2 YFSETQ. The germline V and J ends were trimmed by 5 bases and 3 bases, with 10 bases remaining between them. CDR3 DNA: TGCGCCAGCAGACCCAATGGTACAGATACGCAGTATTTT. Amino acids: CASRPNGTDTQYF.

The chain has TRBV12-3 or TRBV12-4 and TRBJ1-1; no reliable D call. V lost 7 bases, J lost 1 base, and 10 bases lay in between. The CDR3 extends over 13 amino acids. CDR3 amino acids: CASTTGRNTEAFF. CDR3 coding DNA: TGTGCCAGCACCACGGGGAGGAACACTGAAGCTTTCTTT.

This clonotype was counted at least ten times. This CDR3 is CSASGLTSGSLSYEQYF. Written as DNA, the CDR3 is TGCAGTGCTAGCGGTCTGACTAGCGGGAGTCTTTCCTACGAGCAGTACTTC. J is TRBJ2-7 and V is TRBV20-1; 12 nucleotides align to TRBD2. The length of the CDR3 is 17 residues. Per the germline V gene, CDR1 is DFQATT and CDR2 is SNEGSKA (reference sequence). The J segment lost 1 base and the V segment lost 3 bases, leaving 10 bases of the junction unmatched.

Only a few counts were recorded for this clonotype. The rearrangement links TRBV5-5 to TRBJ1-1; TRBD1 matches 7 bases. This CDR3 contains 19 residues. The germline gives CDR1 SGHKS, CDR2 YYEKEE (reference sequence). V trimming: 2 bases; J trimming: 4 bases; junction bases outside the gene matches: 20. The CDR3 coding sequence is TGTGCCAGCAGCTTCCTGAACAAAGGGTACAGGGGCGGAAGCACTGAAGCTTTCTTT. It yields the protein CASSFLNKGYRGGSTEAFF.

This clonotype showed up just a few times. CDR3 bases: TGCAGTGCTAGAACTAGCGGGAGCAGGGGAGATACGCAGTATTTT. Its protein is CSARTSGSRGDTQYF. The chain combines TRBV20-1 with TRBJ2-3; TRBD2 matches at 11 bases. Germline V gene data show CDR1 as DFQATT and CDR2 as SNEGSKA (reference sequence). The junction had 6 bases not matched to a gene; V was cut back by 2 bases and J by 5 bases. This CDR3 contains 15 residues.

The table lists this clonotype with a few counts. V is TRBV18 and J is TRBJ1-2; D call uncertain. CDR1 is KGHSH, CDR2 LQKENI, per germline. The ends were cut back, 1 base at V and 7 bases at J, with 7 bases in the middle. This CDR3 has 12 residues. The CDR3 coding sequence is TGTGCCAGCTCACCACGGGAGGCTGGCTACACCTTC. The encoded protein is CASSPREAGYTF.